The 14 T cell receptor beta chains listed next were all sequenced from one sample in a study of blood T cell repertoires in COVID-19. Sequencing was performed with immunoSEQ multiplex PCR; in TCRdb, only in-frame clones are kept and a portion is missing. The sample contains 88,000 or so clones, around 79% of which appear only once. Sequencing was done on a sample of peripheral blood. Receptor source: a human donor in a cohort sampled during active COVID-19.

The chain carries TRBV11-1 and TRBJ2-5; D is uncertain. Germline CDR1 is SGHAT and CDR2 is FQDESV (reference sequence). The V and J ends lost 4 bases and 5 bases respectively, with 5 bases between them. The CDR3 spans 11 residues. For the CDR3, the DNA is TGTGCCAGCAGCTCTCGTGAGACCCAGTACTTC. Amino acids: CASSSRETQYF.

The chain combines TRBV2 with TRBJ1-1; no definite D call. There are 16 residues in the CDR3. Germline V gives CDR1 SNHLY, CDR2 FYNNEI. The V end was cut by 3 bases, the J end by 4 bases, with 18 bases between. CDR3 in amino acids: CASSDGTGDFSTEAFF. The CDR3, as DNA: TGTGCCAGCAGTGACGGAACCGGGGATTTTAGCACTGAAGCTTTCTTT.

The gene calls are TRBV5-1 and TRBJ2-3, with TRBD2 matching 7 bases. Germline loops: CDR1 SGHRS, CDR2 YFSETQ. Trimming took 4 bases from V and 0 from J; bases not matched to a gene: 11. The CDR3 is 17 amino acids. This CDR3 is CASSAKPLAESTDTQYF. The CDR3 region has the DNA TGCGCCAGCAGCGCCAAGCCGCTAGCGGAAAGCACAGATACGCAGTATTTT.

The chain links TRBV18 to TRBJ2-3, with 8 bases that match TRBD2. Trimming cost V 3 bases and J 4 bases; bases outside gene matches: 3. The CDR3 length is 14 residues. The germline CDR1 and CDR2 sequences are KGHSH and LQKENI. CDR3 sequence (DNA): TGTGCCAGCTCACCCCGGGGGGGCGCAGATACGCAGTATTTT. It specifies CASSPRGGADTQYF. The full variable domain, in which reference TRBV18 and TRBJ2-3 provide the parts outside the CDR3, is NAGVMQNPRHLVRRRGQEARLRCSPMKGHSHVYWYRQLPEEGLKFMVYLQKENIIDESGMPKERFSAEFPKEGPSILRIQQVVRGDSAAYFCASSPRGGADTQYFGPGTRLTVL.

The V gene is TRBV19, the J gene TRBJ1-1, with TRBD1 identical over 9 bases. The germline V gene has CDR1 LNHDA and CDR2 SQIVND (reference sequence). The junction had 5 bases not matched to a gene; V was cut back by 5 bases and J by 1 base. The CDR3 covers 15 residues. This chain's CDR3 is CASSSSGQGNTEAFF. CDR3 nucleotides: TGTGCCAGTAGTTCATCGGGACAGGGGAACACTGAAGCTTTCTTT.

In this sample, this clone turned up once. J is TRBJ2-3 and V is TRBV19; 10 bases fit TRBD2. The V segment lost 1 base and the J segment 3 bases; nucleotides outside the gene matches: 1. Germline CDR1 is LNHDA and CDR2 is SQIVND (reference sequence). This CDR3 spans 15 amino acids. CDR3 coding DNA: TGTGCCAGTAGTATAGGTAGCGGGAGGACAGATACGCAGTATTTT. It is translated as CASSIGSGRTDTQYF.

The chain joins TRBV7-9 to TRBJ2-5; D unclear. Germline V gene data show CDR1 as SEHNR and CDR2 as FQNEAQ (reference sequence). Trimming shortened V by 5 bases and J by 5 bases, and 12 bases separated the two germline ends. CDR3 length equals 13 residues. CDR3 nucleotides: TGTGCCAGCAGCGCTACCAACGGGGAGACCCAGTACTTC. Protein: CASSATNGETQYF.

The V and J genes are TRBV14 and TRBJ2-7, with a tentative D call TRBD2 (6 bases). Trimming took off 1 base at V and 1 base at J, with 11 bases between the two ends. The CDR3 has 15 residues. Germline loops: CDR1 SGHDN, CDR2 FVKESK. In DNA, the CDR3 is TGTGCCAGCAGCCAAGTGGGGGGAACATCCTACGAGCAGTACTTC. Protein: CASSQVGGTSYEQYF. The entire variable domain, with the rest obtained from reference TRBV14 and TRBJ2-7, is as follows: EAGVTQFPSHSVIEKGQTVTLRCDPISGHDNLYWYRRVMGKEIKFLLHFVKESKQDESGMPNNRFLAERTGGTYSTLKVQPAELEDSGVYFCASSQVGGTSYEQYFGPGTRLTVT.

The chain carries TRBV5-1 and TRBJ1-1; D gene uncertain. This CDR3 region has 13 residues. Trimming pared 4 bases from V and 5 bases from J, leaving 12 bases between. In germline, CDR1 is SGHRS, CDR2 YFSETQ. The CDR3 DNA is TGCGCCAGCAGCCCGCGTGAGGCGACTGAAGCTTTCTTT. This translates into CASSPREATEAFF. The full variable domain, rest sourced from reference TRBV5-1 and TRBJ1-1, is KAGVTQTPRYLIKTRGQQVTLSCSPISGHRSVSWYQQTPGQGLQFLFEYFSETQRNKGNFPGRFSGRQFSNSRSEMNVSTLELGDSALYLCASSPREATEAFFGQGTRLTVV.

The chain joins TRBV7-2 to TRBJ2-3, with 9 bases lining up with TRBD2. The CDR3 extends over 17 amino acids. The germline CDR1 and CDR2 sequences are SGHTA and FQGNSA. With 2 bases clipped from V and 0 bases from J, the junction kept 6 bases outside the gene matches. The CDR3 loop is CASSLMPAGGSTDTQYF. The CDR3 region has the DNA TGTGCCAGCAGCTTAATGCCAGCGGGAGGTAGCACAGATACGCAGTATTTT.

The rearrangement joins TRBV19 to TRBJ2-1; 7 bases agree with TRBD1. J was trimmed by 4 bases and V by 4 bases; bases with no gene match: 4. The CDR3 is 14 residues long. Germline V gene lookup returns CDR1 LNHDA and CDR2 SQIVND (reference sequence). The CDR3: CASSTDRVYNEQFF. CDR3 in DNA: TGTGCCAGTAGTACCGACAGGGTATACAATGAGCAGTTCTTC. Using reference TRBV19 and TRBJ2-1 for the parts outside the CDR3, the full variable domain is DGGITQSPKYLFRKEGQNVTLSCEQNLNHDAMYWYRQDPGQGLRLIYYSQIVNDFQKGDIAEGYSVSREKKESFPLTVTSAQKNPTAFYLCASSTDRVYNEQFFGPGTRLTVL.

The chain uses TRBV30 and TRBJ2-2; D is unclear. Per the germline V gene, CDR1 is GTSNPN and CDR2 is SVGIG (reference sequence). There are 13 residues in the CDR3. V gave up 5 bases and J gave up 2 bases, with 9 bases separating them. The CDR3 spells CAWEAANTGELFF. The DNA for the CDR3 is TGTGCCTGGGAGGCGGCAAACACCGGGGAGCTGTTTTTT.

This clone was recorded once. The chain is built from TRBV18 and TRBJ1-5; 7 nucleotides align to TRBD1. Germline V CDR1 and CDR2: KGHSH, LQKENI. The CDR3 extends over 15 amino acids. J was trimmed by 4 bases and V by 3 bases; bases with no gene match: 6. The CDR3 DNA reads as TGTGCCAGCTCACCCAACAGGGGACGGAATCAGCCCCAGCATTTT. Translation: CASSPNRGRNQPQHF.

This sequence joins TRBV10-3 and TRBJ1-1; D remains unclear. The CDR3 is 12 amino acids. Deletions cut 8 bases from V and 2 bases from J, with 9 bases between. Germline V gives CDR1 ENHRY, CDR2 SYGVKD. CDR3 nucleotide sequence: TGTGCCATCGGTTTCCTAAACACTGAAGCTTTCTTT. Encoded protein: CAIGFLNTEAFF.